This TCR beta chain was documented in a study of blood T cell repertoires in COVID-19. About the research overall: There were acute and convalescent COVID-19 samples, and they came from the United States, Italy and Spain.

The germline gives CDR1 GTSNPN, CDR2 SVGIG (reference sequence). The CDR3 contains 12 residues. The V end lost 8 bases, the J end lost 4 bases, and 13 bases lay between the germline ends. In the source study's methods: Amplified reference gene primers provided the basis for estimating nucleated cell counts. Data came from immunoSEQ multiplex PCR; TCRdb stores just in-frame clones and leaves some out. For V, J and clone size, that table is used; D and trimming come from the DNA. This table has roughly 62,000 clones, under 85% appearing once. This clone was counted only a few times. The chain has TRBV30 and TRBJ2-3; a weak D match, TRBD2 (7 bases). The receptor comes from a woman older than 75 with active or convalescent COVID-19. The sequenced sample consisted of peripheral blood. The CDR3 here is CARGGLSDTQYF. The DNA for the CDR3 is TGTGCCCGCGGGGGCCTCTCAGATACGCAGTATTTT.